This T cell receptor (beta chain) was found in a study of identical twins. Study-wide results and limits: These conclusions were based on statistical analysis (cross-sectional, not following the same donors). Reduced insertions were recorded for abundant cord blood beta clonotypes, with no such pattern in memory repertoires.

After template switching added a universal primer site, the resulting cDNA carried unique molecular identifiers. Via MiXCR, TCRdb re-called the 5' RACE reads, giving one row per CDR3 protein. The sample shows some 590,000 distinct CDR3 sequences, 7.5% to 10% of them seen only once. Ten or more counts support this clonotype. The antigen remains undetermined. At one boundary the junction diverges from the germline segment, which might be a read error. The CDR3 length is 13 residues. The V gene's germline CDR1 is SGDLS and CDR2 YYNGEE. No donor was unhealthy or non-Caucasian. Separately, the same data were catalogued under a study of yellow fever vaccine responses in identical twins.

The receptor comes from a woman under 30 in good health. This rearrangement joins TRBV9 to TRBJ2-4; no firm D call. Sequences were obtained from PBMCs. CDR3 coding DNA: TGTGCCAGCAGCCCACGTGGAGCAGATTTATTACACTTC. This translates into CASSPRGADLLHF. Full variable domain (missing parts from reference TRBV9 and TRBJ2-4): DSGVTQTPKHLITATGQRVTLRCSPRSGDLSVYWYQQSLDQGLQFLIQYYNGEERAKGNILERFSAQQFPDLHSELNLSSLELGDSALYFCASSPRGADLLHFGAGTRLSVL.